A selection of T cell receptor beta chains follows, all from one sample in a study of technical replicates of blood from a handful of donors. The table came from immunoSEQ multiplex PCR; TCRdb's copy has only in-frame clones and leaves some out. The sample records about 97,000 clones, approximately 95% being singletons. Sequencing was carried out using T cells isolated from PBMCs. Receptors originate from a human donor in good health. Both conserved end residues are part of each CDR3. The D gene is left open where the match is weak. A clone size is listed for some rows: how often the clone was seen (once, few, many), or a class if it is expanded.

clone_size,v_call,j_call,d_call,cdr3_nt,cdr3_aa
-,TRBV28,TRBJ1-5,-,TGTGCCAGCTTAACACTCAGGGGCAATCAGCCCCAGCATTTT,CASLTLRGNQPQHF
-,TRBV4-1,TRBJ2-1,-,TGCGCCAGCAGCCAAGGCTACTACAATGAGCAGTTCTTC,CASSQGYYNEQFF
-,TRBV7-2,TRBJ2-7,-,TGTGCCAGCAGCTTCAGGGGGACTGGGACCTACGAGCAGTACTTC,CASSFRGTGTYEQYF
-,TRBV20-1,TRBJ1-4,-,TGCAGTGCTAGGGGGGACAACCACGTGTTTTTT,CSARGDNHVFF
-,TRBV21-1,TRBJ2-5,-,TGTGCCAGCAACCGGGAAGAGACCCAGTACTTC,CASNREETQYF
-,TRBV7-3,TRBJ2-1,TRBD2,TGTGCCAGCAGCCAGACTAGCGCGACTTACAATGAGCAGTTCTTC,CASSQTSATYNEQFF
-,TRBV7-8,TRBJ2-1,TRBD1,TGTGCCAGCAGCGACAGGGGGGTATACAATGAGCAGTTCTTC,CASSDRGVYNEQFF
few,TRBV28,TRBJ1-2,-,TGTGCCAGCAGCGGCGGGGACGGGCCTTATAGTGGCTACACCTTC,CASSGGDGPYSGYTF
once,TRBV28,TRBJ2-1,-,TGTGCCAGCACTCTTCCTGGGGGCTTATACAATGAGCAGTTCTTC,CASTLPGGLYNEQFF
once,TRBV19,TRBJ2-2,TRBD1,TGTGCCAGCATCCCGAGACAGGGTAACACCGGGGAGCTGTTTTTT,CASIPRQGNTGELFF